Below, 24 T cell receptor beta chains from the same sample are listed, as sequenced in a study of T cell changes during pregnancy in multiple sclerosis. Using immunoSEQ multiplex PCR, the repertoire was profiled, and TCRdb retains in-frame clones only, with some absent. In the table there are roughly 64,000 clones, about nine tenths of which are singletons. The material was peripheral blood, obtained in the second trimester of pregnancy. The source is a female donor with multiple sclerosis, enrolled in a pregnancy study.

The chain is built from TRBV2 and TRBJ1-1; 9 nucleotides agree with TRBD1. Germline CDR1 reads SNHLY; CDR2 reads FYNNEI. The ends lost 6 bases at V and 0 bases at J; junction bases unmatched: 5. The CDR3 totals 15 residues. The CDR3: CASRWTGAMNTEAFF. The CDR3 DNA reads TGTGCCAGCAGGTGGACAGGGGCCATGAACACTGAAGCTTTCTTT.

The chain carries TRBV5-1 and TRBJ2-7; 10 bases map to TRBD1. The V gene end was trimmed by 1 base and the J gene end by 2 bases; junction bases not matched to a gene: 12. The CDR3 consists of 18 residues. The germline V gene encodes CDR1 SGHRS and CDR2 YFSETQ. The CDR3 reads CASSLYNAGQGFTYEQYF. For the CDR3, the DNA is TGCGCCAGCAGCTTGTATAACGCGGGACAGGGGTTCACCTACGAGCAGTACTTC.

The rearrangement uses TRBV6-5 and TRBJ2-1, with 8 bases that match TRBD2. This CDR3 is built from 16 residues. After removal of 0 bases from V and 7 bases from J, the junction contained 8 bases not matched to a gene. The germline V gene has CDR1 MNHEY and CDR2 SVGAGI. CDR3 DNA: TGTGCCAGCAGTTACTCGACGGGGGAGCGGGGGAATGAGCAGTTCTTC. This translates into CASSYSTGERGNEQFF.

The chain couples TRBV30 to TRBJ1-6, with TRBD1 matching over 10 bases. The ends lost 8 bases at V and 10 bases at J; junction bases unmatched: 8. The CDR3 contains 13 residues. Germline-derived CDR1 and CDR2 are GTSNPN and SVGIG (reference sequence). This CDR3 is CAGGTGAISPLHF. For the CDR3, the DNA is TGTGCCGGAGGGACAGGGGCAATCTCACCCCTCCACTTT.

This chain connects TRBV11-1 to TRBJ2-5; 11 bases match TRBD2. CDR1 SGHAT and CDR2 FQDESV come from the germline V gene (reference sequence). Trimming at V came to 1 base and at J to 5 bases, leaving 6 bases not matched to a gene. The CDR3 consists of 16 residues. CDR3 region: CASSLGGTSGGETQYF. The CDR3 DNA reads as TGTGCCAGCAGCTTAGGAGGGACTAGCGGAGGGGAGACCCAGTACTTC.

The J gene is TRBJ1-1, the V gene TRBV7-9; D may be TRBD1 (5 bases). Trimming took 5 bases from V and 3 from J, leaving 13 bases between them. The germline V gene has CDR1 SEHNR and CDR2 FQNEAQ (reference sequence). The CDR3 totals 14 residues. CDR3 in amino acids: CASSHWRGDTEAFF. The CDR3 DNA reads TGTGCCAGCAGCCATTGGAGGGGTGACACTGAAGCTTTCTTT.

The chain couples TRBV6-5 to TRBJ1-2; no firm D call. The germline V gene has CDR1 MNHEY and CDR2 SVGAGI. V lost 4 bases and J lost 4, with 16 bases in between. The CDR3 has 15 residues. In nucleotides, the CDR3 is TGTGCCAGCAGTTCCTTTCTGGAGGTGGCCTATGGCTACACCTTC. Residues: CASSSFLEVAYGYTF.

V usage is TRBV20-1 and J usage is TRBJ1-6; the D is unclear. V lost 5 bases and J lost 10, with 9 bases in between. The germline CDR1 and CDR2 sequences are DFQATT and SNEGSKA (reference sequence). The CDR3 runs to 11 residues. The CDR3 region is CSAGEDSPLHF. CDR3 DNA sequence: TGCAGTGCTGGGGAGGACTCACCCCTCCACTTT.

The genes are TRBV18 and TRBJ2-7, with TRBD2 identical over 13 bases. CDR3 length: 15 amino acids. V shed 3 bases, J shed 1 base, and the junction held 0 bases outside the gene matches. The V gene's germline CDR1 is KGHSH and CDR2 LQKENI. Here the CDR3 DNA reads TGTGCCAGCTCACCGGGACTAGCGGGGTCCTACGAGCAGTACTTC. This gives the protein CASSPGLAGSYEQYF.

This clone was detected once. The chain couples TRBV28 to TRBJ2-7; D may be TRBD1 (6 bases). CDR3 length equals 11 residues. Germline CDR1 is MDHEN and CDR2 is SYDVKM. The V and J ends lost 9 bases and 2 bases respectively, with 8 bases between them. CDR3 DNA: TGTGCCAGTCGGACAGCCTACGAGCAGTACTTC. Amino acids: CASRTAYEQYF.

The rearrangement joins TRBV2 to TRBJ2-5, with 12 bases lining up with TRBD2. Germline V CDR1 and CDR2: SNHLY, FYNNEI. The CDR3 has 16 amino acids. The trim removed 7 bases at V and 0 bases at J, leaving 6 bases unmatched. CDR3 nucleotide sequence: TGTGCCAGCACCATCCGACTAGCGGGGGACCAAGAGACCCAGTACTTC. Translating it yields CASTIRLAGDQETQYF.

This clone showed up just a few times. CDR3 sequence (DNA): TGCGCCAGCAGCACTAGGACAGGGTCGAACACCGGGGAGCTGTTTTTT. Its translation is CASSTRTGSNTGELFF. The V gene is TRBV5-1, the J gene TRBJ2-2, with 8 nucleotides matching TRBD1. Trimming at V came to 4 bases and at J to 0 bases, leaving 5 bases not matched to a gene. CDR1 is SGHRS and CDR2 is YFSETQ in the germline V gene. There are 16 residues in the CDR3. The full variable domain, in which reference TRBV5-1 and TRBJ2-2 provide the parts outside the CDR3, is KAGVTQTPRYLIKTRGQQVTLSCSPISGHRSVSWYQQTPGQGLQFLFEYFSETQRNKGNFPGRFSGRQFSNSRSEMNVSTLELGDSALYLCASSTRTGSNTGELFFGEGSRLTVL.

V and J are TRBV2 and TRBJ1-2; D is perhaps TRBD1 (5 bases). This CDR3 spans 14 amino acids. Trimming shortened V by 5 bases and J by 7 bases, and 17 bases separated the two germline ends. In germline, CDR1 is SNHLY, CDR2 FYNNEI. The CDR3 spells CASSPLGRGGGYTF. CDR3 bases: TGTGCCAGCAGTCCCTTGGGGCGGGGAGGTGGCTACACCTTC. The whole variable domain, remainder taken from reference TRBV2 and TRBJ1-2, is EPEVTQTPSHQVTQMGQEVILRCVPISNHLYFYWYRQILGQKVEFLVSFYNNEISEKSEIFDDQFSVERPDGSNFTLKIRSTKLEDSAMYFCASSPLGRGGGYTFGSGTRLTVV.

The V and J genes are TRBV4-1 and TRBJ1-4; D is ambiguous. V was shortened by 1 base and J by 5 bases, with 14 bases between the two germline ends. Germline V gene data show CDR1 as MGHRA and CDR2 as YSYEKL. The CDR3 consists of 16 residues. The DNA for the CDR3 is TGCGCCAGCAGCCAAGGGCACAGCGGTGGAAATGAAAAACTGTTTTTT. Protein: CASSQGHSGGNEKLFF.

The genes are TRBV5-4 and TRBJ2-7; 7 positions match TRBD2. This CDR3 is built from 16 residues. Trimming at V came to 4 bases and at J to 4 bases, leaving 14 bases not matched to a gene. CDR1 is SGHNT, CDR2 YYREEE, per germline (reference sequence). CDR3 sequence: CASSLGGIAGPYEQYF. Here the CDR3 DNA reads TGTGCCAGCAGCCTCGGTGGGATAGCGGGCCCGTACGAGCAGTACTTC.

The CDR3 sequence: CASSVGGQLYEQYF. The CDR3 DNA reads as TGTGCCAGCAGCGTAGGCGGGCAGTTATACGAGCAGTACTTC. V gene TRBV9 combines with J gene TRBJ2-7; maybe TRBD2 (5 bases). The V and J ends lost 0 bases and 4 bases respectively, with 11 bases between them. Germline V gene sequence: CDR1 SGDLS, CDR2 YYNGEE. The CDR3 has 14 residues.

J is TRBJ2-1 and V is TRBV11-3; 8 bases line up with TRBD1. V dropped 4 bases and J dropped 14; count of bases not matched to a gene: 19. The germline CDR1 and CDR2 sequences are SGHNT and YENEEA. The CDR3 consists of 16 residues. The CDR3 DNA reads as TGTGCCAGCAGCTCCGGGACAGGACCGTCCCTCGGGCCCGAGTTCTTC. Translating gives CASSSGTGPSLGPEFF.

Worth noting for this clone: Additional DNA sequences in this sample encode the identical CDR3. This rearrangement joins TRBV7-9 to TRBJ1-1, with TRBD1 matching 8 bases. V gave up 1 base and J gave up 4 bases; unmatched junction bases: 2. Germline CDR1 reads SEHNR; CDR2 reads FQNEAQ (reference sequence). The CDR3 is 14 amino acids. The CDR3 DNA follows: TGTGCCAGCAGCTTAGGACAGGGGAGCACTGAAGCTTTCTTT. Translated, it gives CASSLGQGSTEAFF.

The V and J genes are TRBV4-1 and TRBJ1-6; 7 bases are a match to TRBD1. With 2 bases clipped from V and 8 bases from J, the junction kept 9 bases outside the gene matches. The germline V gene has CDR1 MGHRA and CDR2 YSYEKL. The CDR3 sequence is 16 residues long. As DNA, the CDR3 is TGCGCCAGCAGCCAAAGGCGGGACAGATCTGATTCACCCCTCCACTTT. It yields the protein CASSQRRDRSDSPLHF.

This chain links TRBV5-4 with TRBJ2-2; D gene uncertain. The CDR3 runs 13 residues. Trimming pared 4 bases from V and 1 base from J, leaving 5 bases between. CDR1 and CDR2 (germline): SGHNT, YYREEE (reference sequence). This chain's CDR3 is CASSPGNTGELFF. CDR3 bases: TGTGCCAGCAGCCCAGGGAACACCGGGGAGCTGTTTTTT. The full variable domain, completed using reference TRBV5-4 and TRBJ2-2, is ETGVTQSPTHLIKTRGQQVTLRCSSQSGHNTVSWYQQALGQGPQFIFQYYREEENGRGNFPPRFSGLQFPNYSSELNVNALELDDSALYLCASSPGNTGELFFGEGSRLTVL.

A single count supports this clone. The J gene is TRBJ2-7, the V gene TRBV5-5; 7 bases fit TRBD2. V shed 1 base and J 3 bases; nucleotides not matched to a gene: 7. CDR3 length equals 15 residues. CDR1 is SGHKS, CDR2 YYEKEE, per germline (reference sequence). The CDR3 is CASSLHSREDYEQYF. The CDR3 DNA is TGTGCCAGCAGCTTGCACAGCCGGGAGGACTACGAGCAGTACTTC.

The chain couples TRBV18 to TRBJ2-1; 7 bases match TRBD1. V lost 2 bases, J lost 8 bases, and 6 bases stayed unmatched. The CDR3 spans 14 residues. CDR1 and CDR2 (germline): KGHSH, LQKENI. CDR3 amino acids: CASSPTTGNHEQFF. The DNA of the CDR3 is TGTGCCAGCTCACCAACGACAGGGAACCATGAGCAGTTCTTC. The full variable domain, in which reference TRBV18 and TRBJ2-1 provide the parts outside the CDR3, is NAGVMQNPRHLVRRRGQEARLRCSPMKGHSHVYWYRQLPEEGLKFMVYLQKENIIDESGMPKERFSAEFPKEGPSILRIQQVVRGDSAAYFCASSPTTGNHEQFFGPGTRLTVL.

The V and J genes are TRBV30 and TRBJ1-1; D is perhaps TRBD1 (5 bases). From germline, CDR1 is GTSNPN and CDR2 SVGIG (reference sequence). This CDR3 is built from 13 residues. V lost 0 bases and J lost 5, with 10 bases in between. The DNA of the CDR3 is TGTGCCTGGAGTGTAGGTAAGGGGACTGAAGCTTTCTTT. Its translation: CAWSVGKGTEAFF.

J is TRBJ1-2 and V is TRBV5-1; 9 nucleotides line up with TRBD1. The V segment lost 3 bases and the J segment 4 bases; nucleotides outside the gene matches: 7. The V gene's germline CDR1 is SGHRS and CDR2 YFSETQ. This CDR3 spans 15 amino acids. CDR3 in amino acids: CASSSRQGGGYGYTF. The DNA of the CDR3 is TGCGCCAGCAGCTCCCGACAGGGGGGGGGCTATGGCTACACCTTC.